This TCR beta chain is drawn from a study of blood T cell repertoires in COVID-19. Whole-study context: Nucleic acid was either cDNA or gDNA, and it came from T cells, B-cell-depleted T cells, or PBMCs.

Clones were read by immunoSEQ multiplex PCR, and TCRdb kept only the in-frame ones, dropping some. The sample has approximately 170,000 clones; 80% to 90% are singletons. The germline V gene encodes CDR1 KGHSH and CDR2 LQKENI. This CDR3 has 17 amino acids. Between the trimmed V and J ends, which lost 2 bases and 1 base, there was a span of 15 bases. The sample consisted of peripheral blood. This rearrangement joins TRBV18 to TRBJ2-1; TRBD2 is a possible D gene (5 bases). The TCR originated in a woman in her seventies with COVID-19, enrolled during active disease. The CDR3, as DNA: TGTGCCAGCTCACCATTAGGTGGGAGAGAATCCTACAATGAGCAGTTCTTC. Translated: CASSPLGGRESYNEQFF.